The T cell receptor beta chain under discussion was sequenced for a study of T cells in Graves' hyperthyroidism and ophthalmopathy. Study outcomes and limitations: Also found in blood were most expanded thyroid clonotypes above 0.001.

Amplification targeted TCR beta CDR3 regions from RNA transcripts. The HTBI set primed first-round TCR CDR3 RT-PCR. TCRdb redid the calling of the multiplex PCR reads with MiXCR, one entry per CDR3 protein. The sample contains over 200,000 distinct CDR3 sequences, just over 14% of which appear only once. The blood was taken when hyperthyroidism was first diagnosed, before any ophthalmopathy symptoms showed up. This clonotype was picked up many times. Its antigen is not known. In germline, CDR1 is LNHDA, CDR2 SQIVND (reference sequence). This CDR3 has 13 amino acids. The ends were cut back, 1 base at V and 4 bases at J, with 5 bases in the middle.

V and J are TRBV19 and TRBJ2-1; no clear D. The sequenced sample was blood. The sequence was obtained from a woman in her thirties or forties with Graves' hyperthyroidism that later progressed to Graves' ophthalmopathy. The CDR3 DNA is TGTGCCAGTAGTATAGCTACTTACAATGAGCAGTTCTTC. This translates into CASSIATYNEQFF.